The 23 T cell receptor beta chains below all came from one sample that was sequenced in a study of neoadjuvant anti-PD-1 for oral cavity cancer. Assay used: immunoSEQ multiplex PCR; TCRdb lists only in-frame clones, some missing. The sample carries roughly 13,000 clones, about three quarters recorded once. The sample's time point: after neoadjuvant nivolumab, at surgical resection. The sample consisted of PBMCs, taken after nivolumab (anti-PD-1) treatment. The receptors come from a person between 35 and 79 years old with oral cavity squamous cell carcinoma.

V gene TRBV27 combines with J gene TRBJ2-1; no definite D call. The CDR3 length is 14 residues. CDR1 and CDR2 from the germline V gene are MNHEY and SMNVEV (reference sequence). V was pared by 8 bases and J by 3 bases, with 14 bases between. The CDR3 loop reads CASRRGEYYNEQFF. In DNA form, the CDR3 reads TGTGCCAGCCGACGCGGTGAATACTACAATGAGCAGTTCTTC.

The chain couples TRBV19 to TRBJ2-3; 7 bases match TRBD1. The V and J ends lost 5 bases and 0 bases, in that order; junction bases with no gene match: 5. CDR1 and CDR2 from the germline V gene are LNHDA and SQIVND (reference sequence). CDR3 length: 15 amino acids. The chain's CDR3 is CASSETGASTDTQYF. The CDR3 bases are TGTGCCAGTAGTGAAACAGGGGCAAGCACAGATACGCAGTATTTT.

The genes are TRBV9 and TRBJ1-1, with D tentatively TRBD1 (6 bases). This CDR3 is 15 amino acids long. Trimming took 0 bases from V and 1 from J, leaving 10 bases between them. Germline CDR1 is SGDLS and CDR2 is YYNGEE. Here the CDR3 DNA reads TGTGCCAGCAGCGTAGGGATGGGGGCGAACACTGAAGCTTTCTTT. Amino acids: CASSVGMGANTEAFF.

The chain has TRBV10-2 and TRBJ1-5; D not certain. Trimming shortened V by 6 bases and J by 3 bases, and 12 bases separated the two germline ends. Germline assignment: CDR1 WSHSY and CDR2 SAAADI. The CDR3 extends over 14 amino acids. CDR3 region: CASRALGYNQPQHF. The CDR3 bases are TGCGCCAGCAGAGCCCTTGGGTACAATCAGCCCCAGCATTTT.

The CDR3 nucleotides are TGTGCCAGCAGCGCCCAAAGCACAGATACGCAGTATTTT. This codes for CASSAQSTDTQYF. The chain is built from TRBV9 and TRBJ2-3, with D hard to call. CDR1 is SGDLS and CDR2 is YYNGEE in the germline V gene. The CDR3 extends over 13 amino acids. The V end was cut by 3 bases, the J end by 0 bases, with 5 bases between.

This clone has just a few counts. The rearrangement links TRBV28 to TRBJ1-2, with a weak D call TRBD1 (6 bases). Germline V gene lookup returns CDR1 MDHEN and CDR2 SYDVKM. V was pared by 6 bases and J by 6 bases, with 20 bases between. This CDR3 is built from 15 residues. The CDR3 region has the DNA TGTGCCAGCAGCCCAGAACTTGCAGGGGACCATGGCTACACCTTC. Translated, it gives CASSPELAGDHGYTF.

This clone was detected once. The rearrangement joins TRBV29-1 to TRBJ1-3; D gene ambiguous. V lost 4 bases to trimming and J lost 2 bases, with 9 bases between them. The CDR3 contains 13 residues. Germline CDR1 is SQVTM and CDR2 is ANQGSEA. As DNA, the CDR3 is TGCAGCGTTGTGGTAGGGACTGGAAACACCATATATTTT. This encodes CSVVVGTGNTIYF.

This clone was recorded a few times. The chain uses TRBV5-1 and TRBJ2-7; D might be TRBD2 (5 bases). CDR3 length: 17 residues. Trimming removed 4 bases at V and 0 bases at J, with 20 bases between. CDR1 is SGHRS and CDR2 is YFSETQ in the germline V gene. The CDR3 DNA reads TGCGCCAGCAGCCCATCACCGGCTAGCCGGAGCTCCTACGAGCAGTACTTC. Protein sequence: CASSPSPASRSSYEQYF.

V is TRBV19 and J is TRBJ1-4; no firm D call. The germline V and J ends were trimmed by 2 bases and 6 bases, with 7 bases remaining between them. This CDR3 comprises 13 residues. Germline CDR1 reads LNHDA; CDR2 reads SQIVND (reference sequence). CDR3 amino acids: CASSIRMDEKLFF. The DNA for the CDR3 is TGTGCCAGTAGTATACGAATGGATGAAAAACTGTTTTTT. The full variable domain, with the rest looked up from reference TRBV19 and TRBJ1-4, is DGGITQSPKYLFRKEGQNVTLSCEQNLNHDAMYWYRQDPGQGLRLIYYSQIVNDFQKGDIAEGYSVSREKKESFPLTVTSAQKNPTAFYLCASSIRMDEKLFFGSGTQLSVL.

This chain joins TRBV9 and TRBJ2-2, with 8 bases identical to TRBD1. The CDR3 spans 17 residues. Trimming took 3 bases from V and 5 from J; bases not matched to a gene: 12. Germline CDR1 reads SGDLS; CDR2 reads YYNGEE. DNA of the CDR3: TGTGCCAGCAGCGGAAGCCTCCAGGGGGCGTGGACCGGGGAGCTGTTTTTT. This gives the protein CASSGSLQGAWTGELFF.

The rearrangement uses TRBV7-9 and TRBJ1-2, with D possibly being TRBD1 (5 bases). CDR3 length: 17 amino acids. With 5 bases removed from V and 11 bases from J, the gap between germline ends came to 30 bases. Germline CDR1 is SEHNR and CDR2 is FQNEAQ (reference sequence). This CDR3 is CASSPQPQAGTPGRYTF. For the CDR3, the DNA is TGTGCCAGCAGCCCTCAACCCCAGGCCGGGACCCCTGGGCGTTACACCTTC.

This chain connects TRBV5-6 to TRBJ2-3; D gene unclear. With 4 bases removed from V and 8 bases from J, the gap between germline ends came to 14 bases. The V gene's germline CDR1 is SGHDT and CDR2 YYEEEE. The CDR3 runs 13 residues. Written as DNA, the CDR3 is TGTGCCAGCAGCCTCCTGAGCGTGCCTACGCAGTATTTT. It codes for CASSLLSVPTQYF.

This clone was observed a few times. V usage is TRBV28 and J usage is TRBJ2-7; a weak D match, TRBD2 (5 bases). This CDR3 is built from 14 residues. Trimming took off 6 bases at V and 2 bases at J, with 14 bases between the two ends. The V gene's germline CDR1 is MDHEN and CDR2 SYDVKM. This CDR3 reads CASREGSLTYEQYF. The CDR3 bases are TGTGCCAGCAGAGAGGGCTCCCTCACCTACGAGCAGTACTTC.

This rearrangement joins TRBV19 to TRBJ1-1, with D tentatively TRBD1 (6 bases). CDR3 length: 13 residues. Trimming stripped 6 bases from V and 7 bases from J, with 15 bases between. CDR1 is LNHDA, CDR2 SQIVND, per germline (reference sequence). This CDR3 is CASSNRGAVEAFF. CDR3 in DNA: TGTGCCAGTAGCAATCGGGGGGCCGTTGAAGCTTTCTTT.

The chain carries TRBV2 and TRBJ2-2; TRBD2 agrees at 12 bases. J gave up 7 bases and V 0 bases, and 12 bases lay outside the gene matches. This CDR3 has 19 amino acids. Germline V gives CDR1 SNHLY, CDR2 FYNNEI. CDR3 sequence (DNA): TGTGCCAGCAGTGAAGCTCCTAGAAGGCTAGCGGGAGGGCACGGGGAGCTGTTTTTT. It codes for CASSEAPRRLAGGHGELFF.

A few counts support this clone. The chain employs TRBV2 and TRBJ2-2; D gene ambiguous. This CDR3 comprises 13 residues. The germline V gene encodes CDR1 SNHLY and CDR2 FYNNEI. The ends were cut back, 2 bases at V and 6 bases at J, with 7 bases in the middle. CDR3 protein: CASSESGPGELFF. DNA of the CDR3: TGTGCCAGCAGTGAATCCGGCCCCGGGGAGCTGTTTTTT. The variable domain in full, completed from reference TRBV2 and TRBJ2-2, reads EPEVTQTPSHQVTQMGQEVILRCVPISNHLYFYWYRQILGQKVEFLVSFYNNEISEKSEIFDDQFSVERPDGSNFTLKIRSTKLEDSAMYFCASSESGPGELFFGEGSRLTVL.

This clone was detected a few times. CDR3 bases: TGTGCCAGCTTCTACACCTTAGCGGGAAGAAATGAGCAGTTCTTC. It specifies CASFYTLAGRNEQFF. The chain combines TRBV5-6 with TRBJ2-1; TRBD2 aligns across 8 bases. The CDR3 is 15 residues long. The germline V gene encodes CDR1 SGHDT and CDR2 YYEEEE. The J segment lost 7 bases and the V segment lost 7 bases, leaving 13 bases of the junction unmatched.

The table lists this clone with a few counts. This chain connects TRBV6-1 to TRBJ2-7, with 9 bases fitting TRBD1. The ends lost 8 bases at V and 0 bases at J; junction bases unmatched: 8. Looked up from germline, CDR1 is MNHNS and CDR2 is SASEGT. This CDR3 comprises 15 residues. The CDR3 nucleotides are TGTGCCAGCGCAAGACCGGGACAGGGCTCCTACGAGCAGTACTTC. Translated, it gives CASARPGQGSYEQYF.

The chain joins TRBV15 to TRBJ2-5; D gene unclear. This CDR3 spans 17 amino acids. V was pared by 0 bases and J by 3 bases, with 17 bases between. Germline V gives CDR1 LNHNV, CDR2 YYDKDF (reference sequence). Written as DNA, the CDR3 is TGTGCCACCAGCAGAGATATAACTACCCCGGCGAAAGAGACCCAGTACTTC. This translates into CATSRDITTPAKETQYF.

This rearrangement joins TRBV29-1 to TRBJ2-7, with D hard to call. Trimming left V 4 bases short and J 3 bases short, with 19 bases between. The CDR3 runs 15 residues. Germline V CDR1 and CDR2: SQVTM, ANQGSEA. CDR3 region: CSVVRAPQFGYEQYF. CDR3 in DNA: TGCAGCGTTGTTAGGGCCCCACAGTTCGGCTACGAGCAGTACTTC.

CDR3 sequence (DNA): TGTGCCAGCAGTTACCGGGGTCCGGCTGGAAACACCATATATTTT. Its protein is CASSYRGPAGNTIYF. V usage is TRBV6-5 and J usage is TRBJ1-3; D not resolved. Between the trimmed V and J ends, which lost 2 bases and 2 bases, there was a span of 10 bases. CDR3 length: 15 residues. Germline V lookup: CDR1 MNHEY, CDR2 SVGAGI.

This clone has just a few counts. The chain has TRBV15 and TRBJ1-1, with D hard to call. CDR1 is LNHNV and CDR2 is YYDKDF in the germline V gene (reference sequence). V was shortened by 3 bases and J by 0 bases, with 5 bases between the two germline ends. The CDR3 is made up of 13 amino acids. The CDR3 DNA reads TGTGCCACCAGCAGCATAATGAACACTGAAGCTTTCTTT. It specifies CATSSIMNTEAFF.

CDR3 coding DNA: TGCGCCAGCAGCCAGGCGGGCGGAGGGGGGGAGACCCAGTACTTC. This sequence encodes CASSQAGGGGETQYF. The gene calls are TRBV5-1 and TRBJ2-5; tentatively, D is TRBD1 or TRBD2 (6 bases each). CDR1 and CDR2 from the germline V gene are SGHRS and YFSETQ. Trimming took off 4 bases at V and 5 bases at J, with 18 bases between the two ends. The CDR3 totals 15 residues.